This T cell receptor (beta chain) was documented in a study of cytomegalovirus exposure and HLA in healthy donors. Study-level information: Prior work identified some 120 million unique TCR beta sequences in 150 million to 200 million T cells.

The ends were cut back, 5 bases at V and 5 bases at J, with 9 bases in the middle. The CDR3 is 12 residues long. Per the germline V gene, CDR1 is LNHDA and CDR2 is SQIVND (reference sequence). Study results and limitations: Links to common viral pathogens appeared, in a later analysis, for several of the most significant clusters. One later analysis reportedly identified an Asian-associated ancestry cluster that showed fewer N-insertions than the roughly 640-donor mean.

Vbeta (60) and Jbeta (13) primers were used in the PCR. The repertoire was sequenced with immunoSEQ multiplex PCR; TCRdb's copy has only in-frame clones and lacks some. Of around 130,000 clones in the sample, more than 65% are singletons; the top ten hold 2.6%. Notes on this clone: The antigen remains undetermined.

The chain couples TRBV19 to TRBJ1-2; D unresolved. This TCR was recovered from an older woman in good health and CMV-seropositive. The sequenced sample was PBMCs. The CDR3 nucleotides read TGTGCCAGTAGTCCCTCTCAGTATGGCTACACCTTC. Translation: CASSPSQYGYTF.